Detailed here is one T cell receptor (beta chain). Its cognate antigen is unknown. The data were obtained in a study of shared clonotypes between healthy human individuals. Findings and caveats of the study: Naive subsets, compared against memory subsets, generally had larger estimated richness values. Since donors were few, the genetic and exposure-history diversity represented was limited.

Germline V lookup: CDR1 MDHEN, CDR2 SYDVKM. The CDR3 extends over 17 amino acids. Trimming pared 4 bases from V and 5 bases from J, leaving 21 bases between. Deep-level assay runs were performed. Each replicate PCR on the sorted subsets used 150 to 200 ng DNA (roughly 27,000 T cell genomes). Some clones are missing from TCRdb's copy, which holds only in-frame ones; the method was immunoSEQ multiplex PCR. The sample gives roughly 2,000,000 clones, roughly 95% of which show up once; under 2% is in the top ten. CD45RO-negative CD8 cells positively selected for CCR7 made up the naive population, which excluded terminally differentiated effector memory CD45RA+ cells.

The TCR comes from a man between 18 and 29 years old in good health. Some clones in this sample may be carry-over from other donors' samples. Sequencing was carried out using naive CD8+ T cells from PBMCs. The genes are TRBV28 and TRBJ1-5, with D unclear. Written as DNA, the CDR3 is TGTGCCAGCAGTTCCCATGGGAGGAAGGAGGCGGATCAGCCCCAGCATTTT. This encodes CASSSHGRKEADQPQHF.